This section outlines one T cell receptor beta chain sequence together with its context. Building the TCR beta libraries relied on iRepertoire HTBI primers, and CDR3 regions underwent Arm-PCR. TCRdb called the multiplex PCR reads again in MiXCR, with one record for every CDR3 protein. The sample has roughly 500,000 distinct CDR3 sequences, approximately 15% seen once; the top ten hold roughly a tenth. The source of the sample is a study of regulatory T cells in long-lasting Graves disease. The time point denotes: newly diagnosed GD, antithyroid drugs for less than 3 months. Extracted PBMC RNA gave rise to the TCR library. The length of the CDR3 is 14 residues. V was clipped by 7 bases and J by 4 bases, with 12 bases between them. Germline V gives CDR1 KGHDR, CDR2 SFDVKD. The same sample was also studied in work on T cells in Graves' hyperthyroidism and ophthalmopathy.

The receptor was derived from a man aged 25 to 40 with Graves disease. The chain employs TRBV24-1 and TRBJ2-2; D might be TRBD1 or TRBD2, each matching 5 bases. The sequencing used peripheral blood mononuclear cells (PBMCs), collected at new diagnosis, from a patient treated with antithyroid drugs. DNA for the CDR3: TGTGCCACCAGAGGGACGGCAGGCACCGGGGAGCTGTTTTTT. Translating gives CATRGTAGTGELFF.